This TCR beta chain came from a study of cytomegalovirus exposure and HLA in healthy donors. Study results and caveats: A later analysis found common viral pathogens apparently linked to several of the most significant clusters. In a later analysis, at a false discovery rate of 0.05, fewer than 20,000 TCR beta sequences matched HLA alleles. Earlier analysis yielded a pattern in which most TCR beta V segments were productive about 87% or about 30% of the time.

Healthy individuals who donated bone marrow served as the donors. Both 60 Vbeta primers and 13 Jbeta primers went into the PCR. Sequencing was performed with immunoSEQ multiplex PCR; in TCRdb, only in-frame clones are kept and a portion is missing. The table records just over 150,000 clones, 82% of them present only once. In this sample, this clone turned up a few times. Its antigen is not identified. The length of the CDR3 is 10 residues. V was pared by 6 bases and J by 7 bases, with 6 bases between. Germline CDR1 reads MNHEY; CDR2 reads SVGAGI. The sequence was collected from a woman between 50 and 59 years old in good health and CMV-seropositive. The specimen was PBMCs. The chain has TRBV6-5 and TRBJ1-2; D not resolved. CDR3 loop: CASRDSGYTF. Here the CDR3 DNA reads TGTGCCAGCAGAGACTCTGGCTACACCTTC.